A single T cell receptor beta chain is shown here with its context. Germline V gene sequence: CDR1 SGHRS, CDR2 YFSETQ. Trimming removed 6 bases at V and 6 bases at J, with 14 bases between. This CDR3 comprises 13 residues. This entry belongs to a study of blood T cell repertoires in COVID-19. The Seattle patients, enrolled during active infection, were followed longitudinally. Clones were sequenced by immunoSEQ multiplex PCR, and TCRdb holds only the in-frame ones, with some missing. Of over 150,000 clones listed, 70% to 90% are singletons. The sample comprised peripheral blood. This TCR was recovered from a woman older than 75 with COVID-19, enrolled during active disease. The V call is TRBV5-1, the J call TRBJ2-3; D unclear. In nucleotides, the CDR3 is TGCGCCAGCATAGAATCCCCATCGGATACGCAGTATTTT. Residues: CASIESPSDTQYF.